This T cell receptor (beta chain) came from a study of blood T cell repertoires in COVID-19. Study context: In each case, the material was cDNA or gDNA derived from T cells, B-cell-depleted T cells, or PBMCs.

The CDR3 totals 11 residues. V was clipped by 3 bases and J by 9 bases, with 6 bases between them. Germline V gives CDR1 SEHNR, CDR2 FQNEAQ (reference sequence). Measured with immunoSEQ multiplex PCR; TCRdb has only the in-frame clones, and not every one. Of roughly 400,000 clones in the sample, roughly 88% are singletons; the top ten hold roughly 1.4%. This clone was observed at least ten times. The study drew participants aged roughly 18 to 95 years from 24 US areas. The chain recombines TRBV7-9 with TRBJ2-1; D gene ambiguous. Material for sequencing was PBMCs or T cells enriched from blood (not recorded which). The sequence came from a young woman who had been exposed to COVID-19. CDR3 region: CASSFSVEQFF. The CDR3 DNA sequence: TGTGCCAGCAGCTTCTCGGTTGAGCAGTTCTTC. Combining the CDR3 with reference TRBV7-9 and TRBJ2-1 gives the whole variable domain DTGVSQNPRHKITKRGQNVTFRCDPISEHNRLYWYRQTLGQGPEFLTYFQNEAQLEKSRLLSDRFSAERPKGSFSTLEIQRTEQGDSAMYLCASSFSVEQFFGPGTRLTVL.